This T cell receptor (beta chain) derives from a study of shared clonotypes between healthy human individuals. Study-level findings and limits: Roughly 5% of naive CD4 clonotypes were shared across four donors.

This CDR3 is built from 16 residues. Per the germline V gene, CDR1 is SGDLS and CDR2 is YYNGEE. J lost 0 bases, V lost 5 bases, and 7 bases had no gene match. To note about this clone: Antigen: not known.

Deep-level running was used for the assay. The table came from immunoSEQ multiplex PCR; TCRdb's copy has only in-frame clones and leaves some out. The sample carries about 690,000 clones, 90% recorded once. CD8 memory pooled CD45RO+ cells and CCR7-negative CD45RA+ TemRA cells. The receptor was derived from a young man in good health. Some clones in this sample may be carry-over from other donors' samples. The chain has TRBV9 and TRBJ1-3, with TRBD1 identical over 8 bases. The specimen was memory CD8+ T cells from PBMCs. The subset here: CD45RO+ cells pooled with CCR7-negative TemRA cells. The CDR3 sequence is CASSGDRLNSGNTIYF. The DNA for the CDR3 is TGTGCCAGCAGTGGGGACAGGCTCAACTCTGGAAACACCATATATTTT.